A single sample is the source of the 14 T cell receptor beta chains below, sequenced in a study of radiotherapy plus CTLA-4 blockade in lung cancer. TCRdb's table, derived via immunoSEQ multiplex PCR, lists solely in-frame clones and lacks some. The sample lists 85,000 to 95,000 clones, roughly four fifths seen once, with over 20% in the top ten. Source: peripheral blood, taken from a patient treated with radiotherapy plus ipilimumab. All receptors derive from a human donor with non-small cell lung cancer that progressed on radiotherapy plus ipilimumab.

The V call is TRBV19, the J call TRBJ1-1, with D possibly being TRBD1 (5 bases). This CDR3 spans 15 amino acids. The V gene lost 3 bases and the J gene lost 5 bases, with 16 bases spanning the gap. Germline values: CDR1 LNHDA, CDR2 SQIVND (reference sequence). The CDR3 sequence is CASSMGTRRGTEAFF. Written as DNA, the CDR3 is TGTGCCAGTAGTATGGGCACGAGGCGGGGGACTGAAGCTTTCTTT.

This chain links TRBV6-5 with TRBJ2-7, with 7 positions matching TRBD1. The junction had 6 bases not matched to a gene; V was cut back by 0 bases and J by 4 bases. This CDR3 region has 15 residues. Germline CDR1 MNHEY, CDR2 SVGAGI. The CDR3 bases are TGTGCCAGCAGTTACTCGGCGACAGGGAAATACGAGCAGTACTTC. It encodes CASSYSATGKYEQYF.

J is TRBJ2-7 and V is TRBV9; 7 nucleotides align to TRBD2. The CDR3 consists of 14 residues. Germline CDR1 is SGDLS and CDR2 is YYNGEE. V was pared by 4 bases and J by 6 bases, with 10 bases of the junction left unmatched. CDR3: CASSRGLERGEQYF. CDR3 DNA: TGTGCCAGCAGCAGAGGACTAGAGCGAGGCGAGCAGTACTTC. Complete variable domain (other parts from reference TRBV9 and TRBJ2-7): DSGVTQTPKHLITATGQRVTLRCSPRSGDLSVYWYQQSLDQGLQFLIQYYNGEERAKGNILERFSAQQFPDLHSELNLSSLELGDSALYFCASSRGLERGEQYFGPGTRLTVT.

This chain connects TRBV19 to TRBJ2-3; weak D call: TRBD2 (6 bases). Germline CDR1 is LNHDA and CDR2 is SQIVND (reference sequence). The length of the CDR3 is 12 residues. Trimming shortened V by 4 bases and J by 10 bases, and 12 bases separated the two germline ends. The CDR3 spells CASSKRAGPQYF. The CDR3 nucleotides are TGTGCCAGTAGTAAGAGAGCGGGCCCGCAGTATTTT.

J is TRBJ2-5 and V is TRBV5-1, with 9 bases identical to TRBD2. Per germline, CDR1 SGHRS and CDR2 YFSETQ. V lost 1 base, J lost 4 bases, and 11 bases stayed unmatched. The CDR3 runs 17 residues. The CDR3 DNA sequence: TGCGCCAGCAGCTTGACCAACGGAGCGGGGGGCGGAGAGACCCAGTACTTC. It translates to CASSLTNGAGGGETQYF.

The genes are TRBV29-1 and TRBJ2-7; D call uncertain. The CDR3 has 14 residues. From germline, CDR1 is SQVTM and CDR2 ANQGSEA. CDR3 DNA sequence: TGCAGGCGTTATGATGACCCGATCGGCTACGAGCAGTACTTC. Amino acid sequence: CRRYDDPIGYEQYF.

The chain links TRBV7-8 to TRBJ1-1; 7 nucleotides align to TRBD1. V shed 5 bases and J 0 bases; nucleotides not matched to a gene: 6. Germline V gene lookup returns CDR1 SGHVS and CDR2 FQNEAQ. This CDR3 has 15 residues. CDR3 sequence: CASSGQTGLNTEAFF. CDR3 in DNA: TGTGCCAGCAGCGGGCAGACAGGGCTGAACACTGAAGCTTTCTTT.

The chain uses TRBV28 and TRBJ2-1; D remains unclear. The CDR3 runs to 13 residues. Germline V gives CDR1 MDHEN, CDR2 SYDVKM. Trimming cost V 2 bases and J 8 bases, with 10 bases left between them. DNA for the CDR3: TGTGCCAGCAGTTTACGTCAGATTGATGAGCAGTTCTTC. This codes for CASSLRQIDEQFF.

V gene TRBV15 combines with J gene TRBJ2-7; tentatively, D is TRBD2 (5 bases). The CDR3 is made up of 13 amino acids. CDR1 and CDR2 from the germline V gene are LNHNV and YYDKDF (reference sequence). The V gene lost 0 bases and the J gene lost 7 bases, with 10 bases spanning the gap. The CDR3 DNA follows: TGTGCCACCAGCAGAGATAGGGCGGGTGAGCAGTACTTC. Amino acids: CATSRDRAGEQYF.

The chain couples TRBV11-2 to TRBJ2-1, with TRBD2 matching over 7 bases. This CDR3 has 17 amino acids. J lost 7 bases, V lost 5 bases, and 17 bases had no gene match. The germline V gene has CDR1 SGHAT and CDR2 FQNNGV. The CDR3 loop is CASSPELRGSFYNEQFF. Written as DNA, the CDR3 is TGTGCCAGCAGCCCCGAACTTCGCGGGAGTTTTTATAATGAGCAGTTCTTC.

CDR3 protein: CASSLLPGNTGELFF. The CDR3, as DNA: TGCGCCAGCAGCTTGTTACCAGGGAACACCGGGGAGCTGTTTTTT. This sequence joins TRBV5-1 and TRBJ2-2; the D is unclear. Trimming stripped 1 base from V and 1 base from J, with 8 bases between. Germline CDR1 and CDR2: SGHRS and YFSETQ. The CDR3 consists of 15 residues.

This clone was counted at least ten times. The rearrangement joins TRBV11-3 to TRBJ2-1, with 7 bases matching TRBD2. The V and J ends lost 5 bases and 1 base, in that order; junction bases with no gene match: 8. The CDR3 is made up of 16 amino acids. Germline V gene sequence: CDR1 SGHNT, CDR2 YENEEA. The CDR3, as DNA: TGTGCCAGCAGCGATCGCGGGAGAGGGTCCTACAATGAGCAGTTCTTC. Its protein product is CASSDRGRGSYNEQFF.

J is TRBJ2-3 and V is TRBV7-9; D is unresolved. The CDR3 extends over 12 amino acids. CDR1 and CDR2 (germline): SEHNR, FQNEAQ (reference sequence). V was clipped by 0 bases and J by 4 bases, with 2 bases between them. CDR3 sequence (DNA): TGTGCCAGCAGCTTAGCGGCAGATACGCAGTATTTT. This translates into CASSLAADTQYF.

The chain recombines TRBV10-2 with TRBJ2-7, with 10 bases identical to TRBD2. Losses at the gene ends were 2 bases for V and 6 bases for J; bases not matched to a gene: 4. From germline, CDR1 is WSHSY and CDR2 SAAADI. This CDR3 spans 14 amino acids. CDR3 in DNA: TGCGCCAGCAGTGAGATAGCGGGAGGTATCGAGCAGTACGTC. It translates to CASSEIAGGIEQYV.